This is a list of T cell receptor beta chains from one sample in a study of blood T cell repertoires in COVID-19. Only in-frame clones appear in the TCRdb table, and some are missing; sequencing was by immunoSEQ multiplex PCR. The profile shows about 76,000 clones, around nine tenths of them singletons. Sequenced sample: peripheral blood. The receptors shown here come from a human donor in a cohort sampled during active COVID-19. The CDR3 runs from the conserved cysteine through the conserved F or W. The D gene is left open where the match is weak. Rows give clone size only sometimes, using once, few, many, or a class for an expanded clone.

d_call j_call v_call clone_size cdr3_aa cdr3_nt
TRBD2 TRBJ2-3 TRBV4-3 - CASSQYSGTSSDTQYF TGCGCCAGCAGCCAATACTCCGGGACTAGCTCAGATACGCAGTATTTT
- TRBJ2-3 TRBV30 - CAWSVRGGADTQYF TGTGCCTGGAGTGTACGCGGGGGCGCAGATACGCAGTATTTT
- TRBJ1-1 TRBV10-3 - CAISALEGKRAEAFF TGTGCCATCAGTGCGTTGGAGGGTAAGAGGGCTGAAGCTTTCTTT
- TRBJ2-7 TRBV5-4 - CASSLRRDPSSYEQYF TGTGCCAGCAGCTTACGAAGAGACCCTAGCTCCTACGAGCAGTACTTC
TRBD1 TRBJ1-6 TRBV10-3 - CAISESRTGSSPLHF TGTGCCATCAGTGAGTCGCGGACAGGGAGTTCACCCCTCCACTTT
TRBD1 TRBJ2-7 TRBV6-6 - CASTDWGQGANEQYF TGTGCCAGCACCGACTGGGGACAGGGGGCCAACGAGCAGTACTTC
TRBD2 TRBJ2-2 TRBV4-2 - CASSQSSGGAPGELFF TGTGCCAGCAGCCAATCTAGCGGGGGGGCCCCCGGGGAGCTGTTTTTT
- TRBJ1-6 TRBV7-9 - CASSFITVGGNSPLHF TGTGCCAGCAGCTTTATCACTGTGGGCGGGAATTCACCCCTCCACTTT
- TRBJ1-5 TRBV4-3 - CASSQAGDQPQHF TGCGCCAGCAGCCAAGCGGGTGATCAGCCCCAGCATTTT
- TRBJ1-1 TRBV6-5 once CASSYSKGTPKAFF TGTGCCAGCAGTTACTCGAAGGGGACACCCAAAGCTTTCTTT
- TRBJ2-7 TRBV5-1 - CASSPGDRSYEQYF TGCGCCAGCAGCCCGGGGGACCGAAGCTACGAGCAGTACTTC
- TRBJ2-3 TRBV7-7 - CASSRGLERDTDTQYF TGTGCTAGCAGCCGAGGACTCGAGCGTGACACAGATACGCAGTATTTT
- TRBJ2-1 TRBV3-1/TRBV3-2 - CASSPGVLGWNEQFF TGTGCCAGCAGCCCAGGCGTGCTCGGTTGGAATGAGCAGTTCTTC
TRBD1 TRBJ1-4 TRBV19 - CASSLPGQGSFGEKLFF TGTGCCAGTAGTTTACCGGGACAGGGATCTTTCGGTGAAAAACTGTTTTTT
TRBD2 TRBJ2-1 TRBV13 once CASSRTSGGVNEQFF TGTGCCAGCAGCCGAACTAGCGGGGGTGTCAATGAGCAGTTCTTC
TRBD2 TRBJ2-7 TRBV6-5 - CASSLLASTYEQYF TGTGCCAGCAGTTTACTAGCGTCGACCTACGAGCAGTACTTC
- TRBJ1-3 TRBV7-3 few CASSSSGVSGNTIYF TGTGCCAGCAGCTCCTCAGGGGTCTCAGGAAACACCATATATTTT
TRBD2 TRBJ2-3 TRBV29-1 - CSAPGTSGASTDTQYF TGCAGCGCGCCGGGCACTAGCGGGGCTAGCACAGATACGCAGTATTTT
- TRBJ1-3 TRBV5-8 - CASNPSGRGYGNTIYF TGTGCCAGCAACCCTTCCGGGAGGGGTTACGGAAACACCATATATTTT
- TRBJ1-2 TRBV19 - CASSLDRNYGYTF TGTGCCAGTAGCCTGGACAGAAACTATGGCTACACCTTC
- TRBJ2-3 TRBV7-2 - CASSYQGSDTQYF TGTGCCAGCAGCTACCAGGGCTCAGATACGCAGTATTTT
TRBD2 TRBJ2-3 TRBV3-1/TRBV3-2 - CASRLAGEITDTQYF TGTGCCAGCCGACTAGCGGGCGAAATCACAGATACGCAGTATTTT
- TRBJ2-4 TRBV5-4 - CASSLGGAAKDIQYF TGTGCCAGCAGCTTGGGCGGGGCCGCCAAAGACATTCAGTACTTC
- TRBJ1-6 TRBV9 - CASSASAAFPNSPLHF TGTGCCAGCAGCGCCTCTGCGGCCTTTCCCAATTCACCCCTCCACTTT
TRBD1 TRBJ1-1 TRBV6-5 - CASSPRGLSAEAFF TGTGCCAGCAGTCCCAGGGGGCTATCGGCTGAAGCTTTCTTT
TRBD1 TRBJ1-2 TRBV7-6 - CASSQGTGPLINYGYTF TGTGCCAGCAGCCAAGGGACAGGGCCCCTTATCAACTATGGCTACACCTTC
TRBD1 TRBJ1-2 TRBV27 once CASTSGRGQGYGYTF TGTGCCAGCACCTCCGGCAGGGGGCAAGGCTATGGCTACACCTTC
TRBD1 TRBJ1-1 TRBV5-6 once CASSPIGTDTEAFF TGTGCCAGCAGCCCCATTGGGACAGACACTGAAGCTTTCTTT
TRBD2 TRBJ2-3 TRBV11-2 - CASSFRRGALPGDTQYF TGTGCCAGCAGCTTTCGGCGGGGGGCCCTACCCGGAGATACGCAGTATTTT
- TRBJ1-1 TRBV7-9 - CASSLGGTSTEAFF TGTGCCAGCAGCTTAGGGGGGACAAGCACTGAAGCTTTCTTT
- TRBJ1-2 TRBV10-3 - CAISPAGWGVDGYTF TGTGCCATCAGTCCGGCAGGGTGGGGTGTAGATGGCTACACCTTC
- TRBJ1-6 TRBV10-2 - CASSERGRGDSPLHF TGCGCCAGCAGTGAGAGGGGGAGGGGGGATTCACCCCTCCACTTT
- TRBJ1-4 TRBV9 - CASTKGLGGNEKLFF TGTGCCAGCACCAAAGGACTCGGAGGGAATGAAAAACTGTTTTTT
TRBD1 TRBJ2-7 TRBV6-5 - CASSPHRQGAGEQYF TGTGCCAGCAGTCCCCATCGACAGGGGGCAGGTGAGCAGTACTTC
- TRBJ1-3 TRBV7-2 - CASSPGQISGNTIYF TGTGCCAGCAGCCCCGGACAGATCTCTGGAAACACCATATATTTT
TRBD2 TRBJ2-5 TRBV18 once CASSSAGSETQYF TGTGCCAGCTCATCAGCGGGGTCCGAGACCCAGTACTTC
TRBD1 TRBJ1-1 TRBV7-8 once CASRDRTGNPEAFF TGTGCCAGCAGGGACCGGACAGGGAACCCTGAAGCTTTCTTT
TRBD1 TRBJ1-3 TRBV19 - CASSTGQGENTIYF TGTGCCAGTAGTACCGGACAGGGCGAAAACACCATATATTTT
- TRBJ1-3 TRBV10-3 - CAISERDSGSSGNTIYF TGTGCCATCAGTGAAAGAGACTCCGGATCCTCTGGAAACACCATATATTTT
TRBD1 TRBJ1-1 TRBV9 - CASSVGADRGPEAFF TGTGCCAGCAGCGTAGGAGCGGACAGGGGACCTGAAGCTTTCTTT
TRBD1 TRBJ2-7 TRBV5-6 - CASSSGQGHYEQYF TGTGCCAGCAGCTCAGGACAGGGCCACTACGAGCAGTACTTC
- TRBJ2-1 TRBV4-2 - CASSQERGGSSYNEQFF TGTGCCAGCAGCCAAGAACGGGGTGGGAGCTCCTACAATGAGCAGTTCTTC
TRBD2 TRBJ2-2 TRBV6-2/TRBV6-3 - CASSYGLAGDTLRNTGELFF TGTGCCAGCAGTTACGGCCTAGCGGGGGACACCCTTAGGAACACCGGGGAGCTGTTTTTT
TRBD2 TRBJ2-5 TRBV6-2/TRBV6-3 - CASSYNGLAGGLQETQYF TGTGCCAGCAGTTACAACGGACTAGCGGGGGGTCTGCAAGAGACCCAGTACTTC